This T cell receptor (beta chain) was sequenced for a study of response to subunit inactivated influenza vaccine. Notes on the study in general: That few new T cells are recruited by each seasonal influenza vaccination was the authors' suggestion.

In the case of this clonotype: No antigen is known for it.

One entry per CDR3 protein results from TCRdb running MiXCR on the RT-PCR reads. The sample holds around 650,000 distinct CDR3 sequences, less than 20% seen once. The CDR3 covers 15 residues. V trimming: 0 bases; J trimming: 2 bases; junction bases outside the gene matches: 3. Germline CDR1 and CDR2: SEHNR and FQNEAQ (reference sequence). The sample was PBMCs from blood, taken 11 to 12 days after vaccination. This sequence joins TRBV7-9 and TRBJ2-5; TRBD1 matches 7 bases. This TCR was sampled from a man aged 50 to 59 who received an inactivated influenza vaccine. The chain's CDR3 is CASSLAGTAQETQYF. CDR3 nucleotide sequence: TGTGCCAGCAGCTTAGCCGGGACAGCTCAAGAGACCCAGTACTTC. The variable domain in full, completed from reference TRBV7-9 and TRBJ2-5, reads DTGVSQNPRHKITKRGQNVTFRCDPISEHNRLYWYRQTLGQGPEFLTYFQNEAQLEKSRLLSDRFSAERPKGSFSTLEIQRTEQGDSAMYLCASSLAGTAQETQYFGPGTRLLVL.